Listed below are T cell receptor beta chains from one sample, sequenced in a study of post-analysis software for immune sequencing data. Via MiXCR, TCRdb re-called the PCR reads, giving one row per CDR3 protein. The sample contains 150,000 or so distinct CDR3 sequences, around 36% of which appear only once. The sample consisted of blood, taken after autologous hematopoietic stem cell transplantation. These receptors came from a girl between 10 and 17 years old with multiple sclerosis. The CDR3 runs from the conserved cysteine through the conserved F or W. Each record gives: V gene, D gene, J gene, clone size, CDR3 DNA, CDR3 protein. A D gene is named only where the DNA matches it firmly. Only part of the rows carry a size: once, few, many, or a class if the clone is expanded.

v_call: TRBV27; d_call: TRBD1; j_call: TRBJ2-7; clone_size: few; cdr3_nt: TGTGCCAGCAGTTTAGGGGGGACAGGGGTCCACGAGCAGTACTTC; cdr3_aa: CASSLGGTGVHEQYF
v_call: TRBV5-1; d_call: NA; j_call: TRBJ2-1; clone_size: NA; cdr3_nt: TGCGCCAGCAGCTTGGAGTCCGTAGGGTTCAATGAGCAGTTCTTC; cdr3_aa: CASSLESVGFNEQFF
v_call: TRBV2; d_call: TRBD1; j_call: TRBJ1-5; clone_size: NA; cdr3_nt: TGTGCCAGCAGTGAGAGGACAGGACCCCAGCCCCAGCATTTT; cdr3_aa: CASSERTGPQPQHF
v_call: TRBV20-1; d_call: NA; j_call: TRBJ2-5; clone_size: NA; cdr3_nt: TGCAGTGCTAGAGCGGATTACCAAGAGACCCAGTACTTC; cdr3_aa: CSARADYQETQYF
v_call: TRBV6-5; d_call: TRBD2; j_call: TRBJ2-7; clone_size: many; cdr3_nt: TGTGCCAGCAGCCGCCGGGAGGGCCTTTACGAGCAGTACTTC; cdr3_aa: CASSRREGLYEQYF
v_call: TRBV5-1; d_call: NA; j_call: TRBJ2-7; clone_size: few; cdr3_nt: TGCGCCAGCAGCTTGTGGAACCCCGACGAGCAGTACTTC; cdr3_aa: CASSLWNPDEQYF
v_call: TRBV5-1; d_call: NA; j_call: TRBJ1-2; clone_size: NA; cdr3_nt: TGCGCCAGCAGCCCCGAGGGGGGGGTTACCTATGGCTACACCTTC; cdr3_aa: CASSPEGGVTYGYTF
v_call: TRBV5-1; d_call: NA; j_call: TRBJ1-2; clone_size: NA; cdr3_nt: TGCGCCAGCAGCTTGGTTTGGCGGTCTTACTATGGCTACACCTTC; cdr3_aa: CASSLVWRSYYGYTF
v_call: TRBV6-2/TRBV6-3; d_call: NA; j_call: TRBJ2-7; clone_size: few; cdr3_nt: TGTGCCAGCACCGAGGACTTACCCTACGAGCAGTACTTC; cdr3_aa: CASTEDLPYEQYF
v_call: TRBV20-1; d_call: TRBD2; j_call: TRBJ2-3; clone_size: once; cdr3_nt: TGCAGTGCTAGATTTAGCGGGACCGCAGATACGCAGTATTTT; cdr3_aa: CSARFSGTADTQYF
v_call: TRBV5-1; d_call: TRBD2; j_call: TRBJ2-1; clone_size: few; cdr3_nt: TGCGCCAGCAGCTTGGGAGCGGGAGGTACCTTGCAGTTCTTC; cdr3_aa: CASSLGAGGTLQFF
v_call: TRBV5-6; d_call: NA; j_call: TRBJ2-5; clone_size: many; cdr3_nt: TGTGCCAGCAGCTTACCCGGGCGGGAGACCCAGTACTTC; cdr3_aa: CASSLPGRETQYF
v_call: TRBV29-1; d_call: NA; j_call: TRBJ2-1; clone_size: NA; cdr3_nt: TGCAGCGTTGGTCAAGGAGGTTACAATGAGCAGTTCTTC; cdr3_aa: CSVGQGGYNEQFF
v_call: TRBV12-3/TRBV12-4; d_call: NA; j_call: TRBJ2-7; clone_size: once; cdr3_nt: TGTGCCAGCAGTCAAACAGGGTTTCTACCCTACGAGCAGTACTTC; cdr3_aa: CASSQTGFLPYEQYF
v_call: TRBV7-9; d_call: TRBD2; j_call: TRBJ2-1; clone_size: NA; cdr3_nt: TGTGCCAGCAGCTTAGGCGCTAGCGGGATGCGGCAGTTCTTC; cdr3_aa: CASSLGASGMRQFF
v_call: TRBV6-2/TRBV6-3; d_call: TRBD2; j_call: TRBJ2-5; clone_size: NA; cdr3_nt: TGTGCCGGCAGTCCCGGTGGCGGGAGTAGGAAGACCCAGTACTTC; cdr3_aa: CAGSPGGGSRKTQYF
v_call: TRBV5-1; d_call: TRBD2; j_call: TRBJ2-7; clone_size: few; cdr3_nt: TGCGCCAGCAGCCCGTCGGCTAGCGGGAGGCACGAGCAGTACTTC; cdr3_aa: CASSPSASGRHEQYF
v_call: TRBV5-1; d_call: NA; j_call: TRBJ1-1; clone_size: NA; cdr3_nt: TGCGCCAGCAGCTTGGAAGGCGGCCCTAAAGCTTTCTTT; cdr3_aa: CASSLEGGPKAFF
v_call: TRBV7-9; d_call: NA; j_call: TRBJ2-7; clone_size: NA; cdr3_nt: TGTGCCAGCAGCCCCATGAACCGAGCCTACGAGCAGTACTTC; cdr3_aa: CASSPMNRAYEQYF
v_call: TRBV5-1; d_call: NA; j_call: TRBJ2-1; clone_size: few; cdr3_nt: TGCGCCAGCAGCTTGTGGCGGAATTCACAGCAGTTCTTC; cdr3_aa: CASSLWRNSQQFF
v_call: TRBV27; d_call: TRBD2; j_call: TRBJ2-1; clone_size: NA; cdr3_nt: TGTGCCAGCAGTTGGGCGGGAGGGCGTACCGAGCAGTTCTTC; cdr3_aa: CASSWAGGRTEQFF
v_call: TRBV11-2; d_call: NA; j_call: TRBJ2-1; clone_size: NA; cdr3_nt: TGTGCCAGCAGGGACGGGGAATTGTACAATGAGCAGTTCTTC; cdr3_aa: CASRDGELYNEQFF
v_call: TRBV27; d_call: TRBD1; j_call: TRBJ2-7; clone_size: NA; cdr3_nt: TGTGCCAGCAGGCATAGCGACAGGGGCTACGAGCAGGACTTC; cdr3_aa: CASRHSDRGYEQDF
v_call: TRBV29-1; d_call: NA; j_call: TRBJ1-2; clone_size: NA; cdr3_nt: TGCAGCGTTGGAGAGGGGGTTGGCTACACCTTC; cdr3_aa: CSVGEGVGYTF
v_call: TRBV5-6; d_call: NA; j_call: TRBJ2-1; clone_size: few; cdr3_nt: TGTGCCAGCAGCCAATTTCAAGGCAATGAGCAGTTCTTC; cdr3_aa: CASSQFQGNEQFF
v_call: TRBV12-3/TRBV12-4; d_call: NA; j_call: TRBJ2-3; clone_size: NA; cdr3_nt: TGTGCCAGCAGTTTAGTCGAGGGAGTAAAAACAGATACGCAGTATTTT; cdr3_aa: CASSLVEGVKTDTQYF
v_call: TRBV12-3/TRBV12-4; d_call: NA; j_call: TRBJ2-1; clone_size: few; cdr3_nt: TGTGCCAGCAGTTTGTGGGGTACAAGTTACAATGAGCAGTTCTTC; cdr3_aa: CASSLWGTSYNEQFF
v_call: TRBV9; d_call: NA; j_call: TRBJ2-3; clone_size: few; cdr3_nt: TGTGCCAGCAGCGTAGGCTCCAGAGACAGCACAGATACGCAGTATTTT; cdr3_aa: CASSVGSRDSTDTQYF
v_call: TRBV20-1; d_call: TRBD1; j_call: TRBJ2-1; clone_size: many; cdr3_nt: TGCAGTGCGAGTGGGGCGGGACAGGGACACAATGAGCAGTTCTTC; cdr3_aa: CSASGAGQGHNEQFF
v_call: TRBV4-1; d_call: NA; j_call: TRBJ2-1; clone_size: many; cdr3_nt: TGCGCCAGCAGCCCGGGGTCCGAGCAGTTCTTC; cdr3_aa: CASSPGSEQFF
v_call: TRBV27; d_call: NA; j_call: TRBJ1-6; clone_size: NA; cdr3_nt: TGTGCCAGCAGTTTAACAGGGTATAATTCACCCCTCCACTTT; cdr3_aa: CASSLTGYNSPLHF
v_call: TRBV27; d_call: TRBD1; j_call: TRBJ1-2; clone_size: few; cdr3_nt: TGTGCCAGCAGTCCCTGGACAGGGAGGAACTATGGCTACACCTTC; cdr3_aa: CASSPWTGRNYGYTF
v_call: TRBV29-1; d_call: TRBD2; j_call: TRBJ2-1; clone_size: NA; cdr3_nt: TGCAGCGTTGAAAGGACTAGCGCTGGGGCAGGCAGTGAGCAGTTCTTC; cdr3_aa: CSVERTSAGAGSEQFF
v_call: TRBV2; d_call: NA; j_call: TRBJ2-3; clone_size: NA; cdr3_nt: TGTGCCAGCAGTGGGGGGAGCGGGCGCACAGATACGCAGTATTTT; cdr3_aa: CASSGGSGRTDTQYF
v_call: TRBV27; d_call: TRBD2; j_call: TRBJ2-1; clone_size: NA; cdr3_nt: TGTGCCAGCAGTGTGGGACTACACAATGCGTACAATGAGCAGTTCTTC; cdr3_aa: CASSVGLHNAYNEQFF
v_call: TRBV28; d_call: NA; j_call: TRBJ2-5; clone_size: few; cdr3_nt: TGTGCCAGCAGTTCGGTCGGGGACCTCAGTGGGACCCAGTACTTC; cdr3_aa: CASSSVGDLSGTQYF
v_call: TRBV6-5; d_call: NA; j_call: TRBJ2-4; clone_size: many; cdr3_nt: TGTGCCAGCAGCCCCTTCCGACAGGTCGTGGGTGACATTCAGTACTTC; cdr3_aa: CASSPFRQVVGDIQYF